Reported below is one TCR beta chain. Its antigen is as yet unknown. The junction departs from the called germline gene at one end, perhaps through a read error. This sample was taken from a study of cytomegalovirus exposure and HLA in healthy donors. Study-wide results and limits: According to reports, the classifier identified cytomegalovirus status with high specificity and sensitivity. The study put roughly 160 TCR beta chains on its list as cytomegalovirus-associated. It was taken for granted in presence/absence analyses that sequencing depth across donors was roughly uniform. Associated with HLA alleles at 0.05 false discovery rate in a later analysis were 17,000 or so TCR beta sequences.

The V gene's germline CDR1 is KGHSH and CDR2 LQKENI. The CDR3 has 16 residues. Amplification used 60 Vbeta primers and 13 Jbeta primers. The method was immunoSEQ multiplex PCR; TCRdb's version includes in-frame clones alone and lacks a portion of them. Recorded here are roughly 50,000 clones; the top ten clones represent about 2%. The chain combines TRBV18 with TRBJ1-1; D is perhaps TRBD1 (5 bases). The sequenced sample consisted of PBMCs. This sequence originates from a woman in her thirties or forties in good health and CMV-seronegative. The CDR3 region has the DNA TGTGCCAGCTCACCTAGAACTAAGGGGCCCAACACTGAAGATTTCTTT. Translated: CASSPRTKGPNTEDFF.